The subject of this entry is one T cell receptor (beta chain). Antigen specificity is unknown. Any gene name here is a mouse gene name. The observed sequence ends 1 residue before the CDR3 terminus, with the missing tail filled in from the germline J gene. The CDR3 is 16 residues long. CDR1 is NSQYPW, CDR2 LRSPGD, per germline (reference sequence). The V end lost 0 bases, the J end lost 4 bases, and 12 bases lay between the germline ends. Assay used: immunoSEQ multiplex PCR; TCRdb lists only in-frame clones, some missing. The data show about 50,000 clones, 73% seen once. The data originate from a study of tissue T cells after allogeneic stem cell transplantation. The study, taken as a whole, reports: Only a limited share of tissue TCRs appeared in blood or spleen.

This chain connects TRBV1 to TRBJ2-2, with TRBD2 as a possible D gene (7 bases). Source material: sorted cells pooled from one or two spleens. The receptor comes from a pool of C57BL/6 mice in good health. Incomplete CDR3 DNA: TGCACCTGCAGTGCAGAAGGGGGGCAAGGCACCGGGCAGCTCTAC. Amino acids: CTCSAEGGQGTGQLY. The entire CDR3 protein is CTCSAEGGQGTGQLYF.